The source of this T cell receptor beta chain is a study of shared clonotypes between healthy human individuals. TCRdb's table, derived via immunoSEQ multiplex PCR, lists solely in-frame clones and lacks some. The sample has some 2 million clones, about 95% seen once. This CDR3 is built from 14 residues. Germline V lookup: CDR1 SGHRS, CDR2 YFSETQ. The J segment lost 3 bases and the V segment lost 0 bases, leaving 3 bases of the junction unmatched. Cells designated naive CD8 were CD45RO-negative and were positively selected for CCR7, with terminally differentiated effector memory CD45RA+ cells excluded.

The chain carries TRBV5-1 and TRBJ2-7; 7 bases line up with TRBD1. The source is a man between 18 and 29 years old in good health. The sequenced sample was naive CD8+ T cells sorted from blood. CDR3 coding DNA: TGCGCCAGCAGCTTGGTGGGGACAGTCTACGAGCAGTACTTC. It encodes CASSLVGTVYEQYF.